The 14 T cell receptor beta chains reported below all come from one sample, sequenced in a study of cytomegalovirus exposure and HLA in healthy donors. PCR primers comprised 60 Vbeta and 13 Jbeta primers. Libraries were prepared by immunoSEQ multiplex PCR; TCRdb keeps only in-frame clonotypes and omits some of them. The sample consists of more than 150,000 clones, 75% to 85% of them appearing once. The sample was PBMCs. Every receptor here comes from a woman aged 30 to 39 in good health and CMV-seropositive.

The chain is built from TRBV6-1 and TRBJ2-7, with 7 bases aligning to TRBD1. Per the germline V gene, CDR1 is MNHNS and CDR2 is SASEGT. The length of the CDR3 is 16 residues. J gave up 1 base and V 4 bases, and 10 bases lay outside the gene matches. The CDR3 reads CASSVHSGTASYEQYF. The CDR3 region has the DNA TGTGCCAGCAGTGTTCACTCCGGGACAGCTTCCTACGAGCAGTACTTC.

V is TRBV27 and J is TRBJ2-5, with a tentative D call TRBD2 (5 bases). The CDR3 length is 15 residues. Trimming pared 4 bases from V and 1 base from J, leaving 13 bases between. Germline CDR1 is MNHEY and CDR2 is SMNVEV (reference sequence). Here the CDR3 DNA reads TGTGCCAGCAGTTCCTCCCCGGGGTCCCAAGAGACCCAGTACTTC. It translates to CASSSSPGSQETQYF.

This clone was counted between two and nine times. CDR3: CASSLVLASYNEQFF. CDR3 in DNA: TGTGCCAGCAGCTTAGTACTAGCGTCCTACAATGAGCAGTTCTTC. The chain couples TRBV7-9 to TRBJ2-1; 7 bases line up with TRBD2. V trimming: 1 base; J trimming: 1 base; junction bases outside the gene matches: 1. The CDR3 has 15 residues. CDR1 and CDR2 from the germline V gene are SEHNR and FQNEAQ (reference sequence). Filled out from reference TRBV7-9 and TRBJ2-1, the complete variable domain reads DTGVSQNPRHKITKRGQNVTFRCDPISEHNRLYWYRQTLGQGPEFLTYFQNEAQLEKSRLLSDRFSAERPKGSFSTLEIQRTEQGDSAMYLCASSLVLASYNEQFFGPGTRLTVL.

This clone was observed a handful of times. CDR3 nucleotides: TGTGCCAGCAGCCTTCGAGGACTGTTCTATGGCTACACCTTC. It is translated as CASSLRGLFYGYTF. The chain employs TRBV7-2 and TRBJ1-2; D remains ambiguous. The germline CDR1 and CDR2 sequences are SGHTA and FQGNSA. The CDR3 runs 14 residues. Trimming pared 5 bases from V and 4 bases from J, leaving 14 bases between.

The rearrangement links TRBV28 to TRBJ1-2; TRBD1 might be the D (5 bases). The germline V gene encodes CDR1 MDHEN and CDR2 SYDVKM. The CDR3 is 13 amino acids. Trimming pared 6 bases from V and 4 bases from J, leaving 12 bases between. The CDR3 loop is CASRLTAPYGYTF. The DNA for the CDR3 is TGTGCCAGCAGATTGACAGCTCCCTATGGCTACACCTTC.

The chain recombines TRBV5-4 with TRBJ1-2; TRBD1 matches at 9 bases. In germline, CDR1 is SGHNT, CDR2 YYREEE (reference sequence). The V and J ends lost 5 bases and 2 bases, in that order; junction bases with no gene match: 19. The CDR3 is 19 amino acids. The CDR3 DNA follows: TGTGCCAGCAGTCCCCGGCCCCGGGACAGGGAACTTAGAAACTATGGCTACACCTTC. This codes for CASSPRPRDRELRNYGYTF.

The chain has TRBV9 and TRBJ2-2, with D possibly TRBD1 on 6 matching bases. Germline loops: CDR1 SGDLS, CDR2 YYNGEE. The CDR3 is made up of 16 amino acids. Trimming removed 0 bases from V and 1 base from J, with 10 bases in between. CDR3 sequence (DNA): TGTGCCAGCAGCGTAGTAGGGGACATGAACACCGGGGAGCTGTTTTTT. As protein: CASSVVGDMNTGELFF.

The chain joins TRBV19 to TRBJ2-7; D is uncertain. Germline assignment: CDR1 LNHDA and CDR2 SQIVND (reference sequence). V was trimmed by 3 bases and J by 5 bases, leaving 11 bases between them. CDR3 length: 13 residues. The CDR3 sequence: CASSISGADEQYF. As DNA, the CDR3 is TGTGCCAGTAGTATTTCGGGTGCGGACGAGCAGTACTTC.

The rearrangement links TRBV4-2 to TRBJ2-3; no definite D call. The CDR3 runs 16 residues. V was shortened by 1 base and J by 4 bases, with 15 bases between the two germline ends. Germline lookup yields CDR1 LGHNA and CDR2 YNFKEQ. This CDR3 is CASSQVVTLAADTQYF. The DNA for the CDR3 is TGTGCCAGCAGCCAAGTAGTCACCCTCGCCGCAGATACGCAGTATTTT.

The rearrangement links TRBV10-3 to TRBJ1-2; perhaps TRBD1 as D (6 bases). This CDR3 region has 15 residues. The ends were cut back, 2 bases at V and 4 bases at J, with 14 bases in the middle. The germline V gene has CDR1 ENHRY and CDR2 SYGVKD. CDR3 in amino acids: CAISETRDNFYGYTF. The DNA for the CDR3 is TGTGCCATCAGTGAGACCCGGGACAACTTCTATGGCTACACCTTC.

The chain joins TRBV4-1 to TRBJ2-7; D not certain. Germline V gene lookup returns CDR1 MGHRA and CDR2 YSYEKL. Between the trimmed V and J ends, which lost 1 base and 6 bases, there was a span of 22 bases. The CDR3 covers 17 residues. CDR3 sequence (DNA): TGCGCCAGCAGCCAAGTTCCCCTTTTAGTGGGCTCAGGCGAGCAGTACTTC. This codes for CASSQVPLLVGSGEQYF.

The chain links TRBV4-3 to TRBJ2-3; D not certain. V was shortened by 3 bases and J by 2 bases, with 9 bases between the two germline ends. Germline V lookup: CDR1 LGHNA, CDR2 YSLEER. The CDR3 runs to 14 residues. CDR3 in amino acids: CASSQRLTTDTQYF. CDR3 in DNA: TGCGCCAGCAGCCAGCGACTCACCACAGATACGCAGTATTTT.

CDR3 amino acids: CASSPLRAGSGDEQYF. The DNA of the CDR3 is TGTGCCAGCTCACCACTAAGGGCGGGGTCTGGGGACGAGCAGTACTTC. The chain recombines TRBV18 with TRBJ2-7, with a tentative D call TRBD2 (6 bases). CDR3 length: 16 residues. In germline, CDR1 is KGHSH, CDR2 LQKENI. V shed 1 base and J shed 5 bases, with 18 bases lying between them. Looking up the rest from reference TRBV18 and TRBJ2-7 gives the full variable domain: NAGVMQNPRHLVRRRGQEARLRCSPMKGHSHVYWYRQLPEEGLKFMVYLQKENIIDESGMPKERFSAEFPKEGPSILRIQQVVRGDSAAYFCASSPLRAGSGDEQYFGPGTRLTVT.

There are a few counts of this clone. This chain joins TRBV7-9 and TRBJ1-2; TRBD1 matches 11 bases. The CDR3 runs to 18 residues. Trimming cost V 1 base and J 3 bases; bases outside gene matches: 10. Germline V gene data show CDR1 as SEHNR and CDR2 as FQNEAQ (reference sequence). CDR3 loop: CASSLGRGTGGYDYGYTF. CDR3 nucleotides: TGTGCCAGCAGCTTAGGTCGCGGGACAGGGGGTTACGACTATGGCTACACCTTC.